A single sample is the source of the 6 T cell receptor beta chains below, sequenced in a study of cytomegalovirus exposure and HLA in healthy donors. Here immunoSEQ multiplex PCR was the method, and the copy in TCRdb shows in-frame clones only, minus some. The sample lists 160,000 or so clones, 70% to 90% occurring once. Sequencing was performed on PBMCs. Every receptor here comes from a man under 40 in good health and CMV-seropositive.

This clone was seen only once. The chain has TRBV29-1 and TRBJ2-3; tentative D call: TRBD1 (5 bases). Germline CDR1 reads SQVTM; CDR2 reads ANQGSEA. This CDR3 region has 13 residues. Trimming took off 2 bases at V and 4 bases at J, with 10 bases between the two ends. CDR3 in amino acids: CSVEMGPPDTQYF. The CDR3 region has the DNA TGCAGCGTTGAAATGGGGCCCCCAGATACGCAGTATTTT.

The chain is built from TRBV11-2 and TRBJ2-7, with TRBD1 matching 7 bases. Germline CDR1 reads SGHAT; CDR2 reads FQNNGV. This CDR3 contains 16 residues. V was clipped by 5 bases and J by 4 bases; unmatched bases: 14. This chain's CDR3 is CASSPLNRGQGYEQYF. DNA of the CDR3: TGTGCCAGCAGCCCTCTCAACAGGGGCCAGGGGTACGAGCAGTACTTC.

The rearrangement uses TRBV10-3 and TRBJ2-5; 9 bases map to TRBD1. V shed 11 bases and J 3 bases; nucleotides not matched to a gene: 10. Germline V gene sequence: CDR1 ENHRY, CDR2 SYGVKD. CDR3 length: 14 amino acids. CDR3 coding DNA: TGTGCCGTCGGGACAGGGCCCTACAAAGAGACCCAGTACTTC. It codes for CAVGTGPYKETQYF.

The chain is built from TRBV7-2 and TRBJ2-7; 15 nucleotides match TRBD2. The germline gives CDR1 SGHTA, CDR2 FQGNSA. The CDR3 extends over 16 amino acids. Trimming removed 1 base from V and 4 bases from J; junction bases left unmatched: 2. CDR3 sequence reads: CASSLEGTSGGYEQYF. In DNA, the CDR3 is TGTGCCAGCAGCTTAGAGGGGACTAGCGGGGGGTACGAGCAGTACTTC.

The chain couples TRBV4-1 to TRBJ2-4; TRBD1 aligns across 10 bases. CDR1 MGHRA and CDR2 YSYEKL come from the germline V gene. With V trimmed by 1 base and J by 2 bases, 5 bases remained unmatched. The CDR3 length is 17 residues. This CDR3 reads CASSQAPGQGTKNIQYF. Written as DNA, the CDR3 is TGCGCCAGCAGCCAAGCACCGGGACAGGGGACCAAAAACATTCAGTACTTC.

Remarks on this clone: The junction departs from germline at one end; a sequencing error may be responsible. In nucleotides, the CDR3 is TGTGCCAGCACACCAATACCCATAGTTGTTTCATCACGCATGAACACTGAAGCTTTCTTT. Protein: CASTPIPIVVSSRMNTEAFF. J is TRBJ1-1 and V is TRBV18; D is unresolved. The CDR3 runs to 20 residues. Germline lookup yields CDR1 KGHSH and CDR2 LQKENI.